Below, one T cell receptor (beta chain) is given with its context. Single viable CD3+CD4+CD8-CD45RO+ cells were sorted as the memory CD4+ T cells. The junction had 10 bases not matched to a gene; V was cut back by 5 bases and J by 8 bases. Germline V CDR1 and CDR2: SEHNR, FQNEAQ (reference sequence). The CDR3 is made up of 15 amino acids. The data originate from a study of memory CD4+ T cells and cytomegalovirus serostatus. Generated by immunoSEQ multiplex PCR, the TCRdb table keeps only in-frame clones and is missing some. The repertoire holds 50,000 or so clones, with more than 70% as singletons. Sequenced sample: memory CD4+ T cells from blood. This sequence was found in an adult in good health and CMV-seropositive. The V gene is TRBV7-9, the J gene TRBJ1-4; TRBD1 matches 8 bases. CDR3 amino acids: CASSPGQGAREKLFF. The CDR3 DNA is TGTGCCAGCAGCCCAGGACAGGGTGCAAGGGAAAAACTGTTTTTT.